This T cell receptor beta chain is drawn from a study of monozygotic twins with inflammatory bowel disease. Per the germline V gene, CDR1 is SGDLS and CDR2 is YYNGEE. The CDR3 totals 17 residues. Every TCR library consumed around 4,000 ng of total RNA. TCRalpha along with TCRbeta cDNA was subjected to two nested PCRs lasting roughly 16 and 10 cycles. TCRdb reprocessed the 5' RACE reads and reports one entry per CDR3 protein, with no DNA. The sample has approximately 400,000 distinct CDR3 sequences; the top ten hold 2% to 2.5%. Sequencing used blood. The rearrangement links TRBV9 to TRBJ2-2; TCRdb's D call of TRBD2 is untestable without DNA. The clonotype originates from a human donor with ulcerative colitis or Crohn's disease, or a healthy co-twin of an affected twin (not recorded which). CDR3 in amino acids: CASPPPTGTRRSGELFF.